Described below is a single T cell receptor (beta chain) sequence and its context. What it recognizes is unknown. The source of the sample is a study of a mutant IDH1 vaccine in newly diagnosed glioma. The germline V gene has CDR1 SNHLY and CDR2 FYNNEI. This CDR3 is built from 10 residues. V lost 3 bases and J lost 8, with 4 bases in between. The data were produced by immunoSEQ multiplex PCR, yet TCRdb's version contains in-frame clones alone and is incomplete. The profile shows about 74,000 clones, about 87% of them singletons. Sample time point: week 35, safety follow-up. One vaccine dose held 300 ug of mutant IDH1 20-mer peptide and came with topical imiquimod. Eight vaccinations went to patients in weeks 1, 3, 5, 7, 11, 15, 19, 23. Each astrocytoma in the donors was new, WHO grade 3 or 4, IDH1-mutant and ATRX-lost. Whole-study results and caveats: The occurrence of vaccine-induced immune responses was seen in 93.3% of patients. Alterations occurring in top peripheral T cell clonotypes seemed unrelated to pseudoprogression.

The sample here was PBMCs, taken from a glioma patient whose treatment included an IDH1 peptide vaccine. This chain connects TRBV2 to TRBJ1-1; no clear D. The sequence derives from a man aged 25-45 years with glioma. The CDR3 DNA reads as TGTGCCAGCAGTGATGGGGAAGCTTTCTTT. Translating gives CASSDGEAFF.